The clone carrying this TCR beta chain was observed a few times. These data come from a study of early T cells in non-severe SARS-CoV-2 infection. Study as a whole: Sequencing was performed on bulk RNA from unsorted whole blood, leaving chains unpaired.

The CDR3 consists of 13 residues. Trimming left V 6 bases short and J 1 base short, with 9 bases between. Tagging with unique molecular identifiers was applied to individual cDNA molecules. TCRdb itself ran the 5' RACE reads through MiXCR, one entry per CDR3 protein. The repertoire holds about 64,000 distinct CDR3 sequences, with approximately 11% as singletons. The receptor's source is an adult who was a healthcare worker with PCR-confirmed SARS-CoV-2 infection or an uninfected control (not recorded which). Here the sequenced sample was whole blood, taken at baseline. The chain carries TRBV12-3 or TRBV12-4 and TRBJ2-5, with D perhaps assigned TRBD1 or TRBD2 (5 bases each). CDR3 sequence: CASSPGPQETQYF. The CDR3 region has the DNA TGTGCCAGCAGCCCGGGACCCCAAGAGACCCAGTACTTC.